The source of this TCR beta chain is a study of blood T cell repertoires in COVID-19. Across the whole study: Material from acute and convalescent COVID-19 was sourced from the United States, Italy and Spain.

Participants were aged about 18 to 100 years from about 25 US areas. Participant reports of clinical history set cohort assignment. In the source study's methods: Estimation of nucleated cell counts was performed using reference gene primer amplification. Generated by immunoSEQ multiplex PCR, the TCRdb table keeps only in-frame clones and is missing some. That table is the source of V, J and clone size, and D and trimming were worked out from the DNA. The sample has over 250,000 clones; around four fifths are singletons. J was trimmed by 7 bases and V by 2 bases; bases with no gene match: 15. This CDR3 comprises 18 residues. Germline-derived CDR1 and CDR2 are MNHEY and SVGEGT.

The sequencing input was PBMCs or T cells enriched from blood (not recorded which). The receptor's source is a man aged 25-45 years with acute COVID-19. The genes are TRBV6-2 or TRBV6-3 and TRBJ2-1; TRBD2 agrees at 9 bases. CDR3 nucleotide sequence: TGTGCCAGCAGTTACACCCCGCGACTAGCGGACCGGTGGAATGAGCAGTTCTTC. It codes for CASSYTPRLADRWNEQFF.